The 17 T cell receptor beta chains below all came from one sample that was sequenced in a study of blood T cell repertoires in COVID-19. The protocol was immunoSEQ multiplex PCR, while the TCRdb copy is restricted to in-frame clones and leaves out a portion. This sample has tens of thousands of clones; roughly 86% occur once, and the top ten carry 3.9%. Source material: peripheral blood. All receptors come from a man between 65 and 85 years old with active COVID-19.

The chain has TRBV7-9 and TRBJ2-1; 8 bases are a match to TRBD1. Germline V gene lookup returns CDR1 SEHNR and CDR2 FQNEAQ (reference sequence). J was trimmed by 0 bases and V by 5 bases; bases with no gene match: 12. CDR3 size: 18 residues. The CDR3 DNA reads TGTGCCAGCAGCCCAGAGAGACAGGGGTTAAGCTCCTACAATGAGCAGTTCTTC. It is translated as CASSPERQGLSSYNEQFF. Full variable domain (rest looked up from reference TRBV7-9 and TRBJ2-1): DTGVSQNPRHKITKRGQNVTFRCDPISEHNRLYWYRQTLGQGPEFLTYFQNEAQLEKSRLLSDRFSAERPKGSFSTLEIQRTEQGDSAMYLCASSPERQGLSSYNEQFFGPGTRLTVL.

The chain carries TRBV4-3 and TRBJ2-1; 7 bases map to TRBD2. CDR1 and CDR2 from the germline V gene are LGHNA and YSLEER. J lost 3 bases, V lost 1 base, and 6 bases had no gene match. CDR3 length equals 16 residues. In DNA, the CDR3 is TGCGCCAGCAGCCAAGTTGAGCTAGCGGACTACAATGAGCAGTTCTTC. Translated: CASSQVELADYNEQFF.

This clone has just one count. V and J are TRBV24-1 and TRBJ1-2; 7 bases map to TRBD1. Germline CDR1 reads KGHDR; CDR2 reads SFDVKD. The ends lost 6 bases at V and 7 bases at J; junction bases unmatched: 10. The CDR3 spans 14 residues. CDR3 coding DNA: TGTGCCACCAGTTCGACAGGGAGGACAAGTGGCTACACCTTC. Amino acids: CATSSTGRTSGYTF.

The chain carries TRBV30 and TRBJ1-5, with a possible D match to TRBD1 (5 bases). The germline V gene encodes CDR1 GTSNPN and CDR2 SVGIG (reference sequence). Trimming took 4 bases from V and 8 from J, leaving 18 bases between them. The CDR3 is made up of 14 amino acids. CDR3 nucleotide sequence: TGTGCCTGGACCACCCCCGGGGGATTGGAGCCCCAGCATTTT. Translation: CAWTTPGGLEPQHF.

J is TRBJ2-7 and V is TRBV28, with TRBD2 identical over 13 bases. Germline CDR1 is MDHEN and CDR2 is SYDVKM. With 6 bases clipped from V and 4 bases from J, the junction kept 15 bases outside the gene matches. This CDR3 contains 18 residues. This CDR3 is CASSPQVGLAGVLYEQYF. CDR3 nucleotide sequence: TGTGCCAGCAGCCCCCAAGTCGGACTAGCGGGAGTTCTTTACGAGCAGTACTTC. The full variable domain, completed using reference TRBV28 and TRBJ2-7, is DVKVTQSSRYLVKRTGEKVFLECVQDMDHENMFWYRQDPGLGLRLIYFSYDVKMKEKGDIPEGYSVSREKKERFSLILESASTNQTSMYLCASSPQVGLAGVLYEQYFGPGTRLTVT.

The chain combines TRBV5-6 with TRBJ2-1; 10 nucleotides match TRBD2. The V gene's germline CDR1 is SGHDT and CDR2 YYEEEE. This CDR3 is built from 12 residues. V shed 3 bases, J shed 10 bases, and the junction held 1 base outside the gene matches. In DNA form, the CDR3 reads TGTGCCAGCAGCTGGACTAGCGGAGAGCAGTTCTTC. This sequence encodes CASSWTSGEQFF.

The chain carries TRBV6-5 and TRBJ2-7, with 8 bases aligning to TRBD1. The CDR3 is 14 residues long. Germline CDR1 MNHEY, CDR2 SVGAGI. The V segment lost 6 bases and the J segment 2 bases; nucleotides outside the gene matches: 6. In DNA form, the CDR3 reads TGTGCCAGCAGCCCAGGGGGCTGGACCTACGAGCAGTACTTC. Translated, it gives CASSPGGWTYEQYF.

This chain connects TRBV6-2 or TRBV6-3 to TRBJ2-5; 8 bases line up with TRBD1. Trimming removed 0 bases from V and 5 bases from J; junction bases left unmatched: 8. This CDR3 is 16 amino acids long. Germline V gene sequence: CDR1 MNHEY, CDR2 SVGEGT. In nucleotides, the CDR3 is TGTGCCAGCAGTTACTCGTGGCAGGGGGCTGGGGAGACCCAGTACTTC. Its translation is CASSYSWQGAGETQYF.

This chain uses TRBV9 with TRBJ2-1; 7 positions agree with TRBD2. The CDR3 totals 16 residues. Germline lookup yields CDR1 SGDLS and CDR2 YYNGEE. V lost 0 bases, J lost 6 bases, and 9 bases stayed unmatched. CDR3 amino acids: CASSVGSSGSTNEQFF. The CDR3 DNA follows: TGTGCCAGCAGCGTAGGTAGTAGCGGGTCAACCAATGAGCAGTTCTTC.

The chain couples TRBV5-1 to TRBJ1-2; a possible D gene is TRBD1 (5 bases). The germline gives CDR1 SGHRS, CDR2 YFSETQ. Trimming removed 0 bases at V and 2 bases at J, with 11 bases between. This CDR3 is 15 amino acids long. The CDR3 DNA follows: TGCGCCAGCAGCTTGGAGGGGCAGGGAAACTATGGCTACACCTTC. Protein sequence: CASSLEGQGNYGYTF.

In its sample, this clone was seen a few times. The V gene is TRBV4-3, the J gene TRBJ2-1; 8 bases agree with TRBD2. V was pared by 4 bases and J by 0 bases, with 5 bases of the junction left unmatched. This CDR3 region has 16 residues. In germline, CDR1 is LGHNA, CDR2 YSLEER. CDR3 nucleotide sequence: TGCGCCAGCAGCCCCCGGGCGGGAGGCTCCTACAATGAGCAGTTCTTC. It yields the protein CASSPRAGGSYNEQFF.

This chain connects TRBV27 to TRBJ1-6, with a tentative D call TRBD1 (5 bases). The CDR3 has 18 amino acids. CDR1 and CDR2 from the germline V gene are MNHEY and SMNVEV (reference sequence). The ends were cut back, 3 bases at V and 3 bases at J, with 18 bases in the middle. This CDR3 reads CASSLVVAGGGYNSPLHF. CDR3 in DNA: TGTGCCAGCAGTTTGGTGGTGGCGGGGGGGGGCTATAATTCACCCCTCCACTTT.

V usage is TRBV5-6 and J usage is TRBJ2-3; possible D gene TRBD1, 5 bases. The length of the CDR3 is 13 residues. Trimming pared 1 base from V and 5 bases from J, leaving 8 bases between. CDR1 is SGHDT, CDR2 YYEEEE, per germline. The CDR3 sequence is CASSLRGLDTQYF. CDR3 nucleotide sequence: TGTGCCAGCAGCTTGAGGGGTTTAGATACGCAGTATTTT. Drawing the rest from reference TRBV5-6 and TRBJ2-3, the complete variable domain is DAGVTQSPTHLIKTRGQQVTLRCSPKSGHDTVSWYQQALGQGPQFIFQYYEEEERQRGNFPDRFSGHQFPNYSSELNVNALLLGDSALYLCASSLRGLDTQYFGPGTRLTVL.

The V gene is TRBV30, the J gene TRBJ2-2; no reliable D call. TRBJ1-3 explains the end of the DNA better; the J call may be wrong. CDR1 and CDR2 from the germline V gene are GTSNPN and SVGIG (reference sequence). The CDR3 runs to 15 residues. The chain's CDR3 is CAWSVGGTGRDTIYF. CDR3 DNA: TGTGCCTGGAGTGTTGGTGGAACCGGAAGGGACACCATATATTTT.

The chain is built from TRBV9 and TRBJ2-7, with 13 bases fitting TRBD2. Germline values: CDR1 SGDLS, CDR2 YYNGEE. CDR3 length: 16 amino acids. Trimming cost V 3 bases and J 6 bases; bases outside gene matches: 9. The DNA for the CDR3 is TGTGCCAGCAGCGACCGACTAGCGGGAGGTATCGGCGAGCAGTACTTC. This gives the protein CASSDRLAGGIGEQYF.

This sequence joins TRBV7-6 and TRBJ2-7; 7 bases align to TRBD2. J gave up 2 bases and V 3 bases, and 7 bases lay outside the gene matches. This CDR3 is 15 amino acids long. Germline V CDR1 and CDR2: SGHVS, FNYEAQ. For the CDR3, the DNA is TGTGCCAGCAGCTTGGGGCGGGAGACCACCTACGAGCAGTACTTC. This sequence encodes CASSLGRETTYEQYF. The full variable domain, in which reference TRBV7-6 and TRBJ2-7 provide the parts outside the CDR3, is GAGVSQSPRYKVTKRGQDVALRCDPISGHVSLYWYRQALGQGPEFLTYFNYEAQQDKSGLPNDRFSAERPEGSISTLTIQRTEQRDSAMYRCASSLGRETTYEQYFGPGTRLTVT.

This clone was counted a single time. The rearrangement links TRBV2 to TRBJ2-1; 14 nucleotides agree with TRBD2. The J segment lost 9 bases and the V segment lost 6 bases, leaving 4 bases of the junction unmatched. Germline V gene lookup returns CDR1 SNHLY and CDR2 FYNNEI. The CDR3 sequence is 14 residues long. The DNA for the CDR3 is TGTGCCAGCAGGGGACTAGCGGGAGTAATTGAGCAGTTCTTC. Encoded protein: CASRGLAGVIEQFF.